Each of the 17 T cell receptor beta chains below was sequenced from the same sample in a study of cytomegalovirus exposure and HLA in healthy donors. Profiled with immunoSEQ multiplex PCR; TCRdb holds only in-frame clones, not every one. The sample comprises tens of thousands of clones, 85% to 95% of which are singletons, and nearly 4.5% rests with the top ten. The sequenced sample consisted of PBMCs. The receptors originated from a man aged 18 to 30 in good health and CMV-seropositive.

The chain joins TRBV4-1 to TRBJ2-1; D possibly corresponds to TRBD2 (5 bases). This CDR3 region has 15 residues. Germline V lookup: CDR1 MGHRA, CDR2 YSYEKL. Between the trimmed V and J ends, which lost 2 bases and 0 bases, there was a span of 8 bases. The CDR3 here is CASSQRTDSYNEQFF. As DNA, the CDR3 is TGCGCCAGCAGCCAAAGGACTGACTCCTACAATGAGCAGTTCTTC.

The J gene is TRBJ1-4, the V gene TRBV5-1; 7 bases agree with TRBD1. This CDR3 has 14 residues. The trim removed 6 bases at V and 5 bases at J, leaving 7 bases unmatched. CDR1 is SGHRS, CDR2 YFSETQ, per germline. This chain's CDR3 is CASTLGTANEKLFF. Here the CDR3 DNA reads TGCGCCAGCACGTTAGGGACAGCAAATGAAAAACTGTTTTTT.

This clone was picked up one time. The genes are TRBV19 and TRBJ1-3, with a tentative D call TRBD1 (5 bases). The V end lost 0 bases, the J end lost 3 bases, and 9 bases lay between the germline ends. The CDR3 has 15 residues. Per germline, CDR1 LNHDA and CDR2 SQIVND (reference sequence). The CDR3 region has the DNA TGTGCCAGTAGTATAGATCAAGGGGTTGGAAACACCATATATTTT. It is translated as CASSIDQGVGNTIYF.

This chain connects TRBV12-5 to TRBJ2-7, with 8 bases that match TRBD1. Germline V gives CDR1 LGHNT, CDR2 FRNRAP. The CDR3 contains 10 residues. The CDR3 DNA reads TGTGCTAGTGGTTTGGGGGACAGGAAGGTC. This gives the protein CASGLGDRKV.

The chain uses TRBV2 and TRBJ2-7; the match to TRBD1 covers 9 bases. Germline CDR1 SNHLY, CDR2 FYNNEI. Trimming took 6 bases from V and 6 from J; bases not matched to a gene: 15. The CDR3 loop spans 16 amino acids. CDR3 in DNA: TGTGCCAGCAGGTCAAGGCTACAGGGGGCGGACGCCGAGCAGTACTTC. Its translation: CASRSRLQGADAEQYF.

The V call is TRBV25-1, the J call TRBJ1-4; unclear D gene. This CDR3 is 15 amino acids long. V lost 1 base, J lost 12 bases, and 18 bases lay in between. Germline assignment: CDR1 MGHDK and CDR2 SYGVNS. The CDR3 protein is CASSEWRVEGFELFF. The CDR3 bases are TGTGCCAGCAGTGAATGGCGCGTCGAGGGTTTTGAACTGTTTTTT.

The chain has TRBV27 and TRBJ2-4, with TRBD2 as a possible D gene (7 bases). The germline V gene encodes CDR1 MNHEY and CDR2 SMNVEV (reference sequence). The CDR3 runs 15 residues. V shed 6 bases and J shed 1 base, with 13 bases lying between them. As DNA, the CDR3 is TGTGCCAGCAGAGGGAGGGGGTCGGCCAAAAACATTCAGTACTTC. Translation: CASRGRGSAKNIQYF.

The chain combines TRBV4-2 with TRBJ2-1, with 11 bases fitting TRBD2. The germline V gene has CDR1 LGHNA and CDR2 YNFKEQ. Trimming at V came to 4 bases and at J to 4 bases, leaving 3 bases not matched to a gene. The CDR3 contains 15 residues. The CDR3 here is CASSPGTSGYNEQFF. In DNA, the CDR3 is TGTGCCAGCAGCCCCGGGACTAGCGGTTACAATGAGCAGTTCTTC.

The gene calls are TRBV7-8 and TRBJ1-2; no firm D call. Germline V gene lookup returns CDR1 SGHVS and CDR2 FQNEAQ. Trimming shortened V by 5 bases and J by 7 bases, and 14 bases separated the two germline ends. The CDR3 totals 13 residues. The CDR3 sequence: CASSIGAAGGYTF. The CDR3 DNA is TGTGCCAGCAGCATCGGAGCGGCTGGTGGCTACACCTTC.

The chain couples TRBV28 to TRBJ2-7; 7 bases match TRBD1. The CDR3 is 14 residues long. Germline CDR1 reads MDHEN; CDR2 reads SYDVKM. The J segment lost 2 bases and the V segment lost 7 bases, leaving 8 bases of the junction unmatched. In nucleotides, the CDR3 is TGTGCCAGCATTGGGGCAGGGGGAACCTACGAGCAGTACTTC. Encoded protein: CASIGAGGTYEQYF.

V usage is TRBV29-1 and J usage is TRBJ1-1; 7 positions agree with TRBD1. With 8 bases clipped from V and 4 bases from J, the junction kept 13 bases outside the gene matches. Germline CDR1 and CDR2: SQVTM and ANQGSEA. The CDR3 sequence is 14 residues long. The CDR3 DNA reads TGCAGCCTCATAGGGGGCGCGTTGGGCACTGAAGCTTTCTTT. It translates to CSLIGGALGTEAFF.

The chain couples TRBV7-9 to TRBJ2-3, with TRBD2 identical over 12 bases. With V trimmed by 5 bases and J by 6 bases, 9 bases remained unmatched. The CDR3 totals 16 residues. Germline values: CDR1 SEHNR, CDR2 FQNEAQ (reference sequence). The chain's CDR3 is CASSHRTSGNLDTQYF. CDR3 nucleotides: TGTGCCAGCAGCCATAGGACTAGCGGGAACCTGGATACGCAGTATTTT.

The CDR3 spells CASSDPGQGARTEAFF. Written as DNA, the CDR3 is TGTGCCAGCAGTGACCCCGGACAGGGGGCGCGGACTGAAGCTTTCTTT. The chain employs TRBV25-1 and TRBJ1-1, with TRBD1 matching over 11 bases. CDR1 and CDR2 from the germline V gene are MGHDK and SYGVNS. The CDR3 has 16 amino acids. Trimming took 3 bases from V and 5 from J; bases not matched to a gene: 8. The full variable domain, its missing parts supplied by reference TRBV25-1 and TRBJ1-1, is EADIYQTPRYLVIGTGKKITLECSQTMGHDKMYWYQQDPGMELHLIHYSYGVNSTEKGDLSSESTVSRIRTEHFPLTLESARPSHTSQYLCASSDPGQGARTEAFFGQGTRLTVV.

This chain uses TRBV23-1 with TRBJ2-1, with D uncertain. TRBV23-1 is classed as an ORF, of uncertain function. This CDR3 is built from 16 residues. V was pared by 0 bases and J by 2 bases, with 11 bases between. The CDR3 spells CASSQSSPSAYNEQFF. DNA of the CDR3: TGCGCCAGCAGTCAATCATCCCCATCGGCCTACAATGAGCAGTTCTTC.

V gene TRBV7-2 combines with J gene TRBJ1-1; D is perhaps TRBD1 (6 bases). Germline CDR1 is SGHTA and CDR2 is FQGNSA. The V gene lost 10 bases and the J gene lost 0 bases, with 18 bases spanning the gap. This CDR3 comprises 15 residues. This CDR3 is CATNPGTTLNTEAFF. DNA for the CDR3: TGTGCCACGAATCCCGGGACAACCCTGAACACTGAAGCTTTCTTT.

The V gene is TRBV30, the J gene TRBJ2-7; 14 bases match TRBD2. The CDR3 is 16 residues long. Losses at the gene ends were 2 bases for V and 1 base for J; bases not matched to a gene: 4. From germline, CDR1 is GTSNPN and CDR2 SVGIG (reference sequence). CDR3: CAWSPGLAGVSYEQYF. In DNA form, the CDR3 reads TGTGCCTGGAGTCCGGGACTAGCGGGGGTATCCTACGAGCAGTACTTC.

The chain links TRBV5-1 to TRBJ1-5; 9 nucleotides align to TRBD1. CDR1 SGHRS and CDR2 YFSETQ come from the germline V gene. The CDR3 totals 14 residues. V dropped 4 bases and J dropped 7; count of bases not matched to a gene: 6. CDR3 bases: TGCGCCAGCAGCACCACAGGGGGCGCGCAGCCCCAGCATTTT. Protein product: CASSTTGGAQPQHF.